What follows is one T cell receptor (beta chain) and its context. What it binds is unknown. This sample stems from a study of T cell responses to AZD1222 COVID-19 vaccine. Trimming left V 8 bases short and J 1 base short, with 14 bases between. Looked up from germline, CDR1 is SGHTA and CDR2 is FQGNSA. CDR3 length: 14 amino acids. Findings of the study overall: Baseline seropositives among AZD1222 recipients totaled only five or six.

The method was immunoSEQ multiplex PCR; TCRdb's version includes in-frame clones alone and lacks a portion of them. The sample contains over 120,000 clones, around 89% of which appear only once. The receptor's source is an adult in good health. The input for sequencing was peripheral blood, taken on day 0 of AZD1222 vaccination. The chain has TRBV7-2 and TRBJ2-5, with a possible D match to TRBD1 (5 bases). Written as DNA, the CDR3 is TGTGCCAGCGGGAAACAGGCTTTCCAAGAGACCCAGTACTTC. It encodes CASGKQAFQETQYF.